The present T cell receptor (beta chain) was sequenced within a study of cytomegalovirus exposure and HLA in healthy donors. Looked up from germline, CDR1 is MNHNY and CDR2 is SVGAGI (reference sequence). Trimming stripped 0 bases from V and 6 bases from J, with 8 bases between. The CDR3 totals 14 residues. PCR used 60 Vbeta primers and 13 Jbeta primers. This table comes from immunoSEQ multiplex PCR, and its TCRdb copy is limited to in-frame clones, with some not included. This sample has 95,000 to 150,000 clones, with 60% to 85% found just once. Points from the study as a whole: The authors reported that TCR beta sequences could predict HLA-A and HLA-B alleles. These predictions were accurate for most subjects in the first cohort.

Of note for this clone: Its antigen is still unknown.

The chain links TRBV6-6 to TRBJ1-4, with D uncertain. This TCR came from a woman in her forties in good health and CMV-seropositive. Sample: PBMCs. This CDR3 reads CASSYSFGDEKLFF. CDR3 nucleotide sequence: TGTGCCAGCAGTTACTCTTTCGGGGATGAAAAACTGTTTTTT.